The 11 T cell receptor beta chains reported below all come from one sample, sequenced in a study of T-cell reconstitution after alpha-beta-depleted transplantation in children. This sample's TCRbeta library carried unique molecular identifier barcodes. From the PCR reads, TCRdb called clonotypes with MiXCR, one entry per CDR3 protein. The sample shows hundreds of thousands of distinct CDR3 sequences, roughly 9.5% of them seen only once. Sample: PBMCs from the stem cell graft donor, taken from the stem cell graft. These receptors originate from a human donor who donated a stem cell graft to a child with SCID.

In the case of this clonotype: This may be a read error: a much more frequent sequence differs by one nucleotide. J is TRBJ2-1 and V is TRBV2, with TRBD1 as a possible D gene (6 bases). The V gene lost 6 bases and the J gene lost 3 bases, with 18 bases spanning the gap. CDR3 length equals 16 residues. The germline gives CDR1 SNHLY, CDR2 FYNNEI. The CDR3 loop reads CASRGVDSTYYNEQFF. Here the CDR3 DNA reads TGTGCCAGCAGGGGAGTGGACAGTACCTACTACAATGAGCAGTTCTTC.

The chain employs TRBV12-3 or TRBV12-4 and TRBJ2-5; no clear D gene. The CDR3 runs 12 residues. V was cut by 3 bases and J by 5 bases, with 7 bases left in between. The CDR3 loop is CASSFIRETQYF. CDR3 nucleotide sequence: TGTGCCAGCAGTTTCATTCGGGAGACCCAGTACTTC.

This clonotype was observed a handful of times. The genes are TRBV20-1 and TRBJ2-2; 7 bases fit TRBD1. V gave up 6 bases and J gave up 2 bases; unmatched junction bases: 3. Germline V CDR1 and CDR2: DFQATT, SNEGSKA (reference sequence). CDR3 length: 13 residues. The CDR3 nucleotides are TGCAGTGCGGGACAGTCTAACACCGGGGAGCTGTTTTTT. This codes for CSAGQSNTGELFF.

The rearrangement joins TRBV27 to TRBJ2-5; D ambiguous. CDR3 length: 14 residues. Deletions cut 4 bases from V and 2 bases from J, with 11 bases between. Germline-derived CDR1 and CDR2 are MNHEY and SMNVEV (reference sequence). In nucleotides, the CDR3 is TGTGCCAGCAGTTCCTACTTCCAACAAGAGACCCAGTACTTC. Protein: CASSSYFQQETQYF.

The rearrangement links TRBV20-1 to TRBJ1-2; 12 bases map to TRBD1. V lost 4 bases and J lost 4; bases outside the gene matches: 10. Germline V gene lookup returns CDR1 DFQATT and CDR2 SNEGSKA (reference sequence). The CDR3 covers 16 residues. CDR3 sequence (DNA): TGCAGTGCTACGTCCGGGACAGGGGGCCTAGTCTATGGCTACACCTTC. Translating it yields CSATSGTGGLVYGYTF.

There are a few counts of this clonotype. CDR3 coding DNA: TGCAGTGCTAAACGGGGGGGTCGGGTAGAGACCCAGTACTTC. It codes for CSAKRGGRVETQYF. The chain recombines TRBV20-1 with TRBJ2-5, with 8 bases lining up with TRBD2. The trim removed 4 bases at V and 4 bases at J, leaving 8 bases unmatched. The CDR3 has 14 amino acids. Germline CDR1 reads DFQATT; CDR2 reads SNEGSKA (reference sequence).

In this sample, this clonotype turned up a few times. The V gene is TRBV7-9, the J gene TRBJ2-2; D is uncertain. V was trimmed by 4 bases and J by 4 bases, leaving 10 bases between them. Germline-derived CDR1 and CDR2 are SEHNR and FQNEAQ (reference sequence). The length of the CDR3 is 14 residues. The CDR3 DNA is TGTGCCAGCAGCTCGCCGGGTGGCACCGGGGAGCTGTTTTTT. Protein: CASSSPGGTGELFF.

This clonotype showed up just a few times. The gene calls are TRBV7-8 and TRBJ1-6; D not resolved. The CDR3 is 12 amino acids. V gave up 5 bases and J gave up 14 bases, with 13 bases separating them. Germline CDR1 is SGHVS and CDR2 is FQNEAQ. As DNA, the CDR3 is TGTGCCAGCAGCCCTAATAGCTTCACCCTCCACTTT. This translates into CASSPNSFTLHF.

J is TRBJ2-5 and V is TRBV5-1, with TRBD2 matching over 9 bases. V lost 4 bases and J lost 5; bases outside the gene matches: 12. The CDR3 contains 16 residues. The germline CDR1 and CDR2 sequences are SGHRS and YFSETQ. CDR3 loop: CASSPQMGLAGETQYF. CDR3 bases: TGCGCCAGCAGCCCCCAGATGGGACTAGCAGGGGAGACCCAGTACTTC.

This clonotype appeared a few times. The J gene is TRBJ2-2, the V gene TRBV5-1; D call uncertain. The germline CDR1 and CDR2 sequences are SGHRS and YFSETQ. The CDR3 is made up of 17 amino acids. V was pared by 4 bases and J by 0 bases, with 16 bases between. The CDR3 loop is CASSPAASYPNTGELFF. The CDR3 DNA sequence: TGCGCCAGCAGCCCCGCGGCCAGCTACCCGAACACCGGGGAGCTGTTTTTT. Variable domain in full (rest from reference TRBV5-1 and TRBJ2-2): KAGVTQTPRYLIKTRGQQVTLSCSPISGHRSVSWYQQTPGQGLQFLFEYFSETQRNKGNFPGRFSGRQFSNSRSEMNVSTLELGDSALYLCASSPAASYPNTGELFFGEGSRLTVL.

This clonotype appeared a few times. This chain links TRBV5-1 with TRBJ1-5; the D is unclear. Germline V CDR1 and CDR2: SGHRS, YFSETQ. The CDR3 contains 15 residues. V lost 0 bases and J lost 0, with 7 bases in between. CDR3 protein: CASSLDGLSNQPQHF. The CDR3 DNA follows: TGCGCCAGCAGCTTGGACGGACTTAGCAATCAGCCCCAGCATTTT.